Below, one T cell receptor (beta chain) is given with its context. The data are from a study of T cells after yellow fever vaccination. TCRdb fed the 5' RACE reads into MiXCR, producing one record per CDR3 protein. The sample includes hundreds of thousands of distinct CDR3 sequences, about a fifth of them seen just once. Sample: PBMCs, taken approximately 22 days after the first yellow fever vaccination. This TCR was sampled from a man aged 18 to 29 who received the YFV17D yellow fever vaccine.

For the CDR3, the DNA is TGTGCCAGCAGCAACACCGGGACAGCCCTTAATGAGCAGTTCTTC. Translating gives CASSNTGTALNEQFF. The V gene is TRBV11-2, the J gene TRBJ2-1; 7 bases are shared with TRBD1. Trimming removed 5 bases from V and 7 bases from J; junction bases left unmatched: 11. This CDR3 comprises 15 residues. The germline CDR1 and CDR2 sequences are SGHAT and FQNNGV.